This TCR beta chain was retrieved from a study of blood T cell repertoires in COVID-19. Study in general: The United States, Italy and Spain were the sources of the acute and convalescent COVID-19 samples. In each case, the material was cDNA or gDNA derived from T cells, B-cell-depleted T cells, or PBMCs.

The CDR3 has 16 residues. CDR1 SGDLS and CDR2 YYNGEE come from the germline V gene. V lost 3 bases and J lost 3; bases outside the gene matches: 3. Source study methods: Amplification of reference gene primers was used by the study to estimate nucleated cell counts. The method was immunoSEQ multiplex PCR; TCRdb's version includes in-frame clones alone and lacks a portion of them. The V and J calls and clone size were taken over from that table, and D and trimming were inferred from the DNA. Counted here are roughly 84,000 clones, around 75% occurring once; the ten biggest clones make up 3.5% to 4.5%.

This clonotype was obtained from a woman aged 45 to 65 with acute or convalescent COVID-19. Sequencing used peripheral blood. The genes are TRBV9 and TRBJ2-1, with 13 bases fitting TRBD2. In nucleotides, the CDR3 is TGTGCCAGCAGCGAGGGACTAGCGGGGCTCTACAATGAGCAGTTCTTC. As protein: CASSEGLAGLYNEQFF.